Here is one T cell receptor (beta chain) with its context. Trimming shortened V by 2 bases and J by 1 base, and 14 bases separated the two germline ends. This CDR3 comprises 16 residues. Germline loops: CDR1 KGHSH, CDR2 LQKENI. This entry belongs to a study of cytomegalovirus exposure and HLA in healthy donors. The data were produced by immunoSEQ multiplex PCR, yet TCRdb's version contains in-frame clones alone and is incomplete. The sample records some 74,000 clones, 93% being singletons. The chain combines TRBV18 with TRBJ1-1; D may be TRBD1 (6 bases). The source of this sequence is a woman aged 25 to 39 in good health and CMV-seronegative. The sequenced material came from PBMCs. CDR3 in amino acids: CASSPDQGFRNTEAFF. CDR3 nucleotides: TGTGCCAGCTCACCAGACCAGGGGTTTAGGAACACTGAAGCTTTCTTT.